A selection of T cell receptor beta chains follows, all from one sample in a study of blood T cell repertoires in COVID-19. Here immunoSEQ multiplex PCR was the method, and the copy in TCRdb shows in-frame clones only, minus some. The sample shows 250,000 to 400,000 clones, 88% of them seen only once. Sequenced sample: peripheral blood. The origin of the receptors is a woman in her twenties or thirties with COVID-19, enrolled during active disease. CDR3s leave out the opening cysteine and the closing phenylalanine or tryptophan. A D gene is named only where the DNA matches it firmly.

V: TRBV6-6; D: TRBD1; J: TRBJ1-2; CDR3: ASSQTGSGYT
V: TRBV9; D: NA; J: TRBJ1-5; CDR3: ASSVDGLDGPQH
V: TRBV2; D: TRBD1; J: TRBJ2-3; CDR3: ASSADRGLTDTQY
V: TRBV16; D: TRBD1; J: TRBJ2-3; CDR3: ASSQSRGQTDTQY
V: TRBV27; D: NA; J: TRBJ1-6; CDR3: ASRDANWGSSPLH
V: TRBV19; D: NA; J: TRBJ1-1; CDR3: ASSFNLGRTEAF
V: TRBV23-1; D: NA; J: TRBJ2-1; CDR3: ASSADSDYNEQF
V: TRBV2; D: TRBD1; J: TRBJ2-1; CDR3: ASSLQGNEQF
V: TRBV12-3/TRBV12-4; D: TRBD1; J: TRBJ1-1; CDR3: ASSFADRVF
V: TRBV2; D: NA; J: TRBJ1-3; CDR3: ASRADSSSGNTIY
V: TRBV27; D: NA; J: TRBJ2-1; CDR3: ASSLRGAYNEQF
V: TRBV5-4; D: NA; J: TRBJ2-3; CDR3: ASSLETTSFGYTQY
V: TRBV25-1; D: NA; J: TRBJ1-5; CDR3: ASSQGYQPQH
V: TRBV7-2; D: NA; J: TRBJ1-1; CDR3: ASSPWTANTEAF
V: TRBV9; D: NA; J: TRBJ1-5; CDR3: ASSQASWGREGSNQPQH
V: TRBV7-9; D: TRBD1; J: TRBJ1-6; CDR3: ASSFGTVGSPLH
V: TRBV6-5; D: TRBD1; J: TRBJ1-2; CDR3: ASSRDRGGYGYT
V: TRBV12-3/TRBV12-4; D: NA; J: TRBJ1-3; CDR3: ASSRSSGNTIY
V: TRBV30; D: NA; J: TRBJ1-2; CDR3: AWSAPLIFGYT
V: TRBV4-1; D: NA; J: TRBJ1-1; CDR3: ASSQVRGRIPMNTEAF
V: TRBV19; D: NA; J: TRBJ2-7; CDR3: ASSVASAYEQY
V: TRBV18; D: NA; J: TRBJ1-1; CDR3: ASSPVLATEAF
V: TRBV11-3; D: TRBD2; J: TRBJ2-7; CDR3: ASSLGGLAILEQY
V: TRBV2; D: TRBD1; J: TRBJ1-5; CDR3: ASRKGGLQPQH
V: TRBV3-1/TRBV3-2; D: TRBD1; J: TRBJ1-2; CDR3: ASSHQGADGYT
V: TRBV6-6; D: NA; J: TRBJ2-5; CDR3: ASSRQSRQRNKETQY
V: TRBV6-2/TRBV6-3; D: NA; J: TRBJ1-2; CDR3: ASSISPTGRACYGYT
V: TRBV27; D: TRBD2; J: TRBJ2-1; CDR3: ASSRLGTSGGYEQF
V: TRBV5-1; D: NA; J: TRBJ1-1; CDR3: ASSWEGNTEAF
V: TRBV2; D: NA; J: TRBJ1-2; CDR3: ASSEGGEGLYGYT
V: TRBV18; D: TRBD1; J: TRBJ1-2; CDR3: ASSPPGDRYGGYT
V: TRBV6-5; D: NA; J: TRBJ1-2; CDR3: ASSYETGYGYT
V: TRBV5-1; D: NA; J: TRBJ2-1; CDR3: ASSLAQTSSYNEQF
V: TRBV6-5; D: NA; J: TRBJ2-7; CDR3: ASSYSRAFYEQY
V: TRBV7-6; D: NA; J: TRBJ2-1; CDR3: ASSQIVQGGNNEQF
V: TRBV19; D: NA; J: TRBJ2-5; CDR3: ASSIGGEETQY
V: TRBV12-2; D: NA; J: TRBJ1-1; CDR3: ASRLGAQGNRGMAF
V: TRBV24-1; D: NA; J: TRBJ2-1; CDR3: ATSAHSSSYNEQF
V: TRBV9; D: TRBD2; J: TRBJ2-1; CDR3: ASSVGPSGGIEQF
V: TRBV2; D: NA; J: TRBJ1-6; CDR3: ASHLALHNSPLH
V: TRBV7-3; D: NA; J: TRBJ2-1; CDR3: ASSSSASSYNEQF
V: TRBV6-5; D: NA; J: TRBJ2-5; CDR3: ASTPPGQLY
V: TRBV6-4; D: NA; J: TRBJ2-2; CDR3: ASSERLDTGELF
V: TRBV5-5; D: NA; J: TRBJ1-6; CDR3: ASSEEVETPLH
V: TRBV5-6; D: NA; J: TRBJ2-1; CDR3: ASSLTGGHLVEQF
V: TRBV4-3; D: NA; J: TRBJ2-1; CDR3: ASSLNGRRNEQF
V: TRBV2; D: NA; J: TRBJ1-1; CDR3: ASSEFQGYEAF
V: TRBV5-4; D: NA; J: TRBJ2-5; CDR3: ASSFGPVETQY
V: TRBV7-3; D: NA; J: TRBJ2-2; CDR3: ASSLAGGQTGELF
V: TRBV3-1/TRBV3-2; D: NA; J: TRBJ2-3; CDR3: ASSQRKDTATDTQY
V: TRBV5-5; D: NA; J: TRBJ2-2; CDR3: ASSLDRNTGELF
V: TRBV29-1; D: TRBD1; J: TRBJ2-1; CDR3: SVPPGQVYNEQF
V: TRBV27; D: NA; J: TRBJ2-1; CDR3: ASTPRLTWGNEQF
V: TRBV11-3; D: NA; J: TRBJ2-5; CDR3: ASSPSAAEQETQY
V: TRBV6-2/TRBV6-3; D: TRBD2; J: TRBJ2-3; CDR3: ASSGTSGFPDTQY
V: TRBV2; D: NA; J: TRBJ2-1; CDR3: ASKAGQYNEQF